Presented here are 5 T cell receptor beta chains from one specimen sequenced in a study of cytomegalovirus exposure and HLA in healthy donors. Only in-frame clones appear in the TCRdb table, and some are missing; sequencing was by immunoSEQ multiplex PCR. The data show about 120,000 clones, with approximately 90% seen just once and about 6.9% held by the top ten. Material for sequencing was PBMCs. Every receptor here comes from a woman between 18 and 29 years old in good health and CMV-seropositive.

The V and J genes are TRBV4-1 and TRBJ2-5; TRBD1 matches 9 bases. V trimming: 4 bases; J trimming: 4 bases; junction bases outside the gene matches: 10. Looked up from germline, CDR1 is MGHRA and CDR2 is YSYEKL. This CDR3 spans 16 amino acids. CDR3 DNA: TGCGCCAGCAGCCTTCTTCCGGGACAGGGACGAGAGACCCAGTACTTC. It codes for CASSLLPGQGRETQYF.

This rearrangement joins TRBV15 to TRBJ2-7, with 11 bases matching TRBD2. The J segment lost 3 bases and the V segment lost 0 bases, leaving 10 bases of the junction unmatched. The CDR3 has 18 residues. CDR1 is LNHNV and CDR2 is YYDKDF in the germline V gene (reference sequence). CDR3 sequence (DNA): TGTGCCACCAGCAGAGATACTAGCGGGAGAATTTATATCTACGAGCAGTACTTC. Its translation: CATSRDTSGRIYIYEQYF.

This clone is a singleton in its sample. This chain connects TRBV5-1 to TRBJ1-4; tentative D call: TRBD1 (5 bases). The V gene's germline CDR1 is SGHRS and CDR2 YFSETQ. The CDR3 loop spans 13 amino acids. V was shortened by 5 bases and J by 2 bases, with 7 bases between the two germline ends. CDR3 bases: TGCGCCAGCAGTCCAGGGACTAATGAAAAACTGTTTTTT. Translating it yields CASSPGTNEKLFF.

The chain links TRBV6-4 to TRBJ2-3, with 10 nucleotides matching TRBD1. The trim removed 6 bases at V and 6 bases at J, leaving 6 bases unmatched. Germline CDR1 MRHNA, CDR2 SNTAGT. The CDR3 loop spans 14 amino acids. The CDR3 sequence: CASSEGQGPDTQYF. CDR3 DNA: TGTGCCAGCAGCGAGGGACAGGGGCCCGATACGCAGTATTTT.

This sequence joins TRBV4-3 and TRBJ2-5; D is uncertain. CDR1 and CDR2 from the germline V gene are LGHNA and YSLEER. The germline V and J ends were trimmed by 0 bases and 5 bases, with 4 bases remaining between them. CDR3 size: 12 residues. This CDR3 is CASSQDSETQYF. CDR3 coding DNA: TGCGCCAGCAGCCAAGATTCGGAGACCCAGTACTTC.